Detailed here is one T cell receptor beta chain. Its antigen is not yet known. Base qualities are missing; no much larger clone stands one base away. V has 0 bases trimmed and J has 0 bases trimmed; junction bases matching no gene number 15. CDR1 and CDR2 (SGHRS, YFSETQ) derive from the germline V gene. Its CDR3 holds 21 amino acids, cysteine through phenylalanine. Only CDR3 DNA remains: 63 bases, in frame from the first base. Peripheral blood CD8+ and CD4+ T cells from healthy donors, Susac syndrome patients and multiple sclerosis patients were profiled by high-throughput TCR beta sequencing. The Susac syndrome patients fulfilled recently defined diagnostic criteria for definite or probable disease. Bulk CD8+ and CD4+ T cells were purified by magnetic negative isolation, while CD8+ TEMRA cells were enriched using FACS. Blood was collected in EDTA tubes and processed within 24 hours, with PBMCs isolated through density gradient centrifugation. PBMCs destined for TCR sequencing were cryopreserved in liquid nitrogen and later thawed in a 37 °C water bath. The sorted or isolated CD4+, CD8+ and CD8+ TEMRA cells had a purity of 90% or higher.

RNA was extracted using the RNeasy kit, and about 0.5 to 1 ug of the RNA was reverse transcribed with random hexamers. The immunoSEQ multiplex PCR assay, which covers 54 Vbeta and 13 Jbeta segments, was used to amplify TCR beta CDR3 regions. PCR amplification bias was corrected using a synthetic template baseline for primer optimization and computational correction. Turning to the authors' computational methods: Reads were annotated to V, D and J genes per IMGT and analyzed with immunoSEQ Analyzer, keeping only productive sequences. Clonality was computed as one minus Shannon entropy normalized by log2 of the number of productive unique sequences. For each patient and control, public and private clones were evaluated among the 100 most prevalent clones. Susac-specific clones were defined as absent from healthy and MS cohorts, 800 to 1,200 published viral clones and other ImmuneACCESS disease sequences. The raw public data were reprocessed by TCRdb itself: fastp quality trimming at Q25, MiXCR clonotype calling, in-frame beta chains only. Every entry covers one CDR3 protein and lists the most common genes and DNA from its rows. Clone size and V and J calls follow TCRdb, not the original study. Across this sample there are about 190,000 distinct CDR3 sequences, with about 91% seen only once. 0.085% to 0.1% of the sample is taken by the ten largest.

The source of the sample is a study of CD8 T cells in Susac syndrome (dated by TCRdb to between 2017 and 2020). With regard to the full study: Among the sequenced Susac syndrome patients, five or six had clinically active disease and 8 or 9 were in clinical remission. Susac syndrome patients were therapy-naive, on corticosteroids (some also receiving IVIg), or on IVIg alone at blood withdrawal. Whether CD8+ T cell activation and differentiation in Susac syndrome was antigen driven was tested using repertoire sequencing. What the study reported, not specific to this receptor: The study acknowledged that relatively few individuals were included in the TCR sequencing and HLA analysis. No clonal expansion was detected in the CD4+ T cell repertoire of Susac syndrome patients.

The receptor comes from a human donor with Susac syndrome. The chain uses TRBV5-1 and TRBJ1-6, and TRBD1 matches 7 of the central bases. The material sequenced was CD4+ T cells from PBMCs. CDR3 loop: CASSLAPRRDSQSSYNSPLHF. The DNA is TGCGCCAGCAGCTTGGCACCACGACGGGACAGCCAGAGCTCCTATAATTCACCCCTCCACTTT.